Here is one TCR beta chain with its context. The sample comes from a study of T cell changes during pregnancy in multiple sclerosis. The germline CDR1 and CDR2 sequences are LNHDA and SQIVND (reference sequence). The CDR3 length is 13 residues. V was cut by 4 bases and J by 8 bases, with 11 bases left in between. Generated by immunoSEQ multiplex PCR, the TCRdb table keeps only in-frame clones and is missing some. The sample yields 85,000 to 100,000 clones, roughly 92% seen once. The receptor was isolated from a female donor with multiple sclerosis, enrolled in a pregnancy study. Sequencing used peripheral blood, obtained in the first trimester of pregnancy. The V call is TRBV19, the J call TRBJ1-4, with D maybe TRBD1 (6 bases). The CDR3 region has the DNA TGTGCCAGTAGTAAGGGACATCTAGAAAAACTGTTTTTT. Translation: CASSKGHLEKLFF. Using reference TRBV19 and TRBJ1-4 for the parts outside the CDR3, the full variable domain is DGGITQSPKYLFRKEGQNVTLSCEQNLNHDAMYWYRQDPGQGLRLIYYSQIVNDFQKGDIAEGYSVSREKKESFPLTVTSAQKNPTAFYLCASSKGHLEKLFFGSGTQLSVL.